This T cell receptor (beta chain) was recovered during a study of blood T cell repertoires in COVID-19. Study-level information: Some COVID-19 samples were acute and others convalescent; all came from the United States, Italy and Spain.

TCRdb's table, derived via immunoSEQ multiplex PCR, lists solely in-frame clones and lacks some. The sample consists of some 700,000 clones, about 87% of them appearing once. CDR1 SGHRS and CDR2 YFSETQ come from the germline V gene. The CDR3 totals 13 residues. The V gene end was trimmed by 4 bases and the J gene end by 4 bases; junction bases not matched to a gene: 5. The V call is TRBV5-1, the J call TRBJ2-7; 7 nucleotides match TRBD1. This clonotype was obtained from a woman aged 18-30 years with acute or convalescent COVID-19. The sequencing input was peripheral blood. CDR3 coding DNA: TGCGCCAGCAGCCCTGGGGACAGATACGAGCAGTACTTC. Residues: CASSPGDRYEQYF.